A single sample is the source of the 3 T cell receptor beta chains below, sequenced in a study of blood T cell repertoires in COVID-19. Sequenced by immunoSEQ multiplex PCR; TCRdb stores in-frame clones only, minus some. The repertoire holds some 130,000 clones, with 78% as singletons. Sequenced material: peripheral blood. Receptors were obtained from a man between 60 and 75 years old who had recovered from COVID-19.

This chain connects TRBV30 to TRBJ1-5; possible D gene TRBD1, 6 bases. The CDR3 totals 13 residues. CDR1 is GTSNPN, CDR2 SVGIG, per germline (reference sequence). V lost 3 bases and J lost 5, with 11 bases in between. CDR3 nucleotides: TGTGCCTGGAGCGCTAACAGGGATCAGCCCCAGCATTTT. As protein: CAWSANRDQPQHF.

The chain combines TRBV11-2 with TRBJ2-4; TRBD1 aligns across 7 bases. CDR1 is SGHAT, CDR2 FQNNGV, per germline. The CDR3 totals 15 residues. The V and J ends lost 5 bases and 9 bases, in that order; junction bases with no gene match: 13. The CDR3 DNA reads TGTGCCAGCAGCCAAGCCGATAGGGGGCGCGGCATTCAGTACTTC. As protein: CASSQADRGRGIQYF.

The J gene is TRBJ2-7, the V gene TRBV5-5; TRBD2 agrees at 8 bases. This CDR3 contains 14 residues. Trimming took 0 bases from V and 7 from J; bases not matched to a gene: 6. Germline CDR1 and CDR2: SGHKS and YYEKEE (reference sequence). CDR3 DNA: TGTGCCAGCAGCTTGGACCTAGCGGGTCGTGAGCAGTACTTC. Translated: CASSLDLAGREQYF.